The 21 T cell receptor beta chains presented below share a single source sample, sequenced in a study of blood T cells in healthy people across ages. It was with a sample-barcoded 5' primer and a J-beta primer mix that a second PCR of roughly 7 to 12 cycles was run. TCRdb re-derived calls from the 5' RACE reads in MiXCR, one entry per CDR3 protein. The table lists 1.5 million to 1.9 million distinct CDR3 sequences, approximately 39% of them singletons, with about 4% in the top ten. Material for sequencing was blood. The receptors originated from a woman aged 18-29 years in good health.

The chain uses TRBV7-6 and TRBJ1-1, with TRBD1 matching over 9 bases. Germline V gene sequence: CDR1 SGHVS, CDR2 FNYEAQ. The V gene end was trimmed by 5 bases and the J gene end by 7 bases; junction bases not matched to a gene: 8. The CDR3 totals 14 residues. The CDR3 reads CASSVQGAVDEAFF. DNA for the CDR3: TGTGCCAGCAGCGTACAGGGGGCAGTTGATGAAGCTTTCTTT.

The CDR3 loop is CASSPRTVVMNTEAFF. DNA for the CDR3: TGTGCCAGCAGCCCACGGACAGTGGTGATGAACACTGAAGCTTTCTTT. The chain has TRBV7-2 and TRBJ1-1, with D tentatively TRBD1 (6 bases). The germline gives CDR1 SGHTA, CDR2 FQGNSA. Trimming left V 5 bases short and J 0 bases short, with 16 bases between. This CDR3 comprises 16 residues.

This clonotype was picked up one time. A much larger clone is a single base away; this may be a read error. The V and J genes are TRBV6-5 and TRBJ2-1; either TRBD1 or TRBD2 may fit D (5 bases each). The CDR3 runs to 16 residues. CDR1 and CDR2 (germline): MNHEY, SVGAGI. CDR3 nucleotides: TGTGCCGGCAGTTACTCGGGACCTAACTCCTACAATGAGCAGTTCTTC. It is translated as CAGSYSGPNSYNEQFF.

This chain links TRBV7-3 with TRBJ2-5, with a possible D match to TRBD1 (6 bases). Germline loops: CDR1 SGHTA, CDR2 FQGTGA. The CDR3 spans 13 residues. The V end lost 6 bases, the J end lost 5 bases, and 13 bases lay between the germline ends. The CDR3 bases are TGTGCCAGCAGAGGCACAGGGTGGGAGACCCAGTACTTC. This encodes CASRGTGWETQYF. Together with reference TRBV7-3 and TRBJ2-5, the CDR3 gives the full variable domain: GAGVSQTPSNKVTEKGKYVELRCDPISGHTALYWYRQSLGQGPEFLIYFQGTGAADDSGLPNDRFFAVRPEGSVSTLKIQRTERGDSAVYLCASRGTGWETQYFGPGTRLLVL.

This clonotype showed up just a few times. This sequence joins TRBV18 and TRBJ2-4, with TRBD2 matching over 9 bases. V lost 5 bases, J lost 6 bases, and 17 bases stayed unmatched. Germline values: CDR1 KGHSH, CDR2 LQKENI. The length of the CDR3 is 18 residues. CDR3 region: CASSSRPPTSGVSNIQYF. For the CDR3, the DNA is TGTGCCAGCTCATCTCGCCCACCGACTAGCGGCGTATCAAACATTCAGTACTTC.

The chain recombines TRBV6-1 with TRBJ2-1; the D gene is possibly TRBD2 (6 bases). The V gene lost 6 bases and the J gene lost 6 bases, with 18 bases spanning the gap. The CDR3 extends over 15 amino acids. Germline CDR1 and CDR2: MNHNS and SASEGT. This chain's CDR3 is CASRETSRPSNEQFF. The CDR3 DNA is TGTGCCAGCAGGGAAACTAGCCGTCCTTCCAATGAGCAGTTCTTC.

This clonotype came up a few times. The chain couples TRBV2 to TRBJ2-5, with D possibly being TRBD2 (5 bases). Germline assignment: CDR1 SNHLY and CDR2 FYNNEI. The CDR3 runs 14 residues. The V end lost 0 bases, the J end lost 7 bases, and 12 bases lay between the germline ends. The CDR3 loop reads CASSEATRAGTQYF. DNA of the CDR3: TGTGCCAGCAGTGAAGCAACTAGGGCCGGGACCCAGTACTTC.

The genes are TRBV7-2 and TRBJ1-5; 7 bases line up with TRBD1. J gave up 6 bases and V 5 bases, and 7 bases lay outside the gene matches. In germline, CDR1 is SGHTA, CDR2 FQGNSA. The CDR3 covers 14 residues. CDR3: CASSTDRVGQPQHF. The CDR3 nucleotides read TGTGCCAGCAGCACCGACAGGGTTGGTCAGCCCCAGCATTTT.

The table lists this clonotype with many counts. The CDR3 DNA follows: TGCGCCAGCAGCCGAGGGACAGCGAACACTGAAGCTTTCTTT. This codes for CASSRGTANTEAFF. This chain uses TRBV5-1 with TRBJ1-1; 7 bases fit TRBD1. CDR1 SGHRS and CDR2 YFSETQ come from the germline V gene. The ends lost 4 bases at V and 1 base at J; junction bases unmatched: 4. This CDR3 has 14 amino acids.

V gene TRBV10-3 combines with J gene TRBJ2-7; possible D gene TRBD2, 7 bases. Trimming pared 5 bases from V and 4 bases from J, leaving 12 bases between. CDR1 ENHRY and CDR2 SYGVKD come from the germline V gene. The CDR3 has 13 residues. This chain's CDR3 is CAISRRGAYEQYF. The DNA of the CDR3 is TGTGCCATCAGTAGACGGGGGGCATACGAGCAGTACTTC.

This clonotype was counted many times. V is TRBV4-1 and J is TRBJ2-3, with D perhaps TRBD1 (6 bases). The CDR3 is 15 residues long. V lost 3 bases, J lost 4 bases, and 14 bases lay in between. Germline CDR1 MGHRA, CDR2 YSYEKL. The CDR3 DNA sequence: TGCGCCAGCAGCCATCCGACGGGACATTCAGATACGCAGTATTTT. Its protein is CASSHPTGHSDTQYF.

The V and J genes are TRBV10-3 and TRBJ2-1; no clear D. Looked up from germline, CDR1 is ENHRY and CDR2 is SYGVKD. This CDR3 has 13 residues. V shed 3 bases and J shed 8 bases, with 11 bases lying between them. CDR3 DNA sequence: TGTGCCATCAGTGAAGGGTACGTTGATGAGCAGTTCTTC. Encoded protein: CAISEGYVDEQFF.

The rearrangement uses TRBV28 and TRBJ2-7, with unresolved D. Trimming stripped 2 bases from V and 1 base from J, with 9 bases between. The germline CDR1 and CDR2 sequences are MDHEN and SYDVKM. There are 14 residues in the CDR3. CDR3 sequence: CASSLMEPSYEQYF. The CDR3 bases are TGTGCCAGCAGTTTAATGGAACCATCCTACGAGCAGTACTTC.

This chain links TRBV6-2 or TRBV6-3 with TRBJ2-1; D possibly corresponds to TRBD2 (5 bases). The CDR3 loop spans 14 amino acids. Trimming took 2 bases from V and 3 from J, leaving 8 bases between them. Looked up from germline, CDR1 is MNHEY and CDR2 is SVGEGT. The CDR3 sequence: CASSYTRIYNEQFF. Here the CDR3 DNA reads TGTGCCAGCAGTTACACTAGAATCTACAATGAGCAGTTCTTC.

This sequence joins TRBV4-1 and TRBJ1-6; TRBD1 is a possible D gene (5 bases). Germline V gene data show CDR1 as MGHRA and CDR2 as YSYEKL. The CDR3 is 15 amino acids. Trimming removed 1 base from V and 4 bases from J, with 8 bases in between. CDR3 sequence reads: CASSQGDPYNSPLHF. CDR3 in DNA: TGCGCCAGCAGCCAAGGGGACCCGTATAATTCACCCCTCCACTTT.

This chain connects TRBV6-2 or TRBV6-3 to TRBJ2-1; TRBD2 matches 10 bases. Germline lookup yields CDR1 MNHEY and CDR2 SVGEGT. V shed 4 bases and J 5 bases; nucleotides not matched to a gene: 5. CDR3 length: 15 residues. CDR3 nucleotides: TGTGCCAGCAGTTCCCTAGCGGGGGCCCACAATGAGCAGTTCTTC. This codes for CASSSLAGAHNEQFF.

This clonotype showed up just a few times. This chain connects TRBV28 to TRBJ2-1; TRBD2 is a possible D gene (6 bases). Germline V gene sequence: CDR1 MDHEN, CDR2 SYDVKM. V was cut by 5 bases and J by 6 bases, with 17 bases left in between. CDR3 size: 15 residues. CDR3 residues: CASSPGTLLTNEQFF. The CDR3 nucleotides read TGTGCCAGCAGTCCCGGGACTCTCCTCACCAATGAGCAGTTCTTC.

The chain joins TRBV19 to TRBJ2-1; D remains ambiguous. The V end lost 4 bases, the J end lost 8 bases, and 9 bases lay between the germline ends. This CDR3 region has 12 residues. The germline gives CDR1 LNHDA, CDR2 SQIVND (reference sequence). CDR3 DNA sequence: TGTGCCAGTAGTAGCTTTGGCCATGAGCAGTTCTTC. This encodes CASSSFGHEQFF. Full variable domain (missing parts from reference TRBV19 and TRBJ2-1): DGGITQSPKYLFRKEGQNVTLSCEQNLNHDAMYWYRQDPGQGLRLIYYSQIVNDFQKGDIAEGYSVSREKKESFPLTVTSAQKNPTAFYLCASSSFGHEQFFGPGTRLTVL.

The chain carries TRBV20-1 and TRBJ2-1, with D maybe TRBD2 (6 bases). The CDR3 has 15 amino acids. Germline CDR1 and CDR2: DFQATT and SNEGSKA (reference sequence). V was cut by 5 bases and J by 8 bases, with 22 bases left in between. The CDR3 bases are TGCAGTGCTCTGGGTGTAGCGGCCGGACGGGATGAGCAGTTCTTC. Its protein is CSALGVAAGRDEQFF.

This clonotype was recorded many times. The chain has TRBV6-6 and TRBJ1-5; no definite D call. The V end lost 0 bases, the J end lost 1 base, and 4 bases lay between the germline ends. The CDR3 spans 14 residues. Germline CDR1 is MNHNY and CDR2 is SVGAGI (reference sequence). CDR3 DNA: TGTGCCAGCAGTTACTCGGGGAGCAATCAGCCCCAGCATTTT. Translated: CASSYSGSNQPQHF.

The rearrangement links TRBV24-1 to TRBJ2-1, with a tentative D call TRBD1 (5 bases). The DNA end favors TRBJ2-7, so the J call may be wrong. Germline-derived CDR1 and CDR2 are KGHDR and SFDVKD. CDR3 size: 14 residues. CDR3 sequence: CATSPGRNYNEQYF. The CDR3 region has the DNA TGTGCCACCAGTCCAGGGCGAAACTACAATGAGCAGTACTTC.